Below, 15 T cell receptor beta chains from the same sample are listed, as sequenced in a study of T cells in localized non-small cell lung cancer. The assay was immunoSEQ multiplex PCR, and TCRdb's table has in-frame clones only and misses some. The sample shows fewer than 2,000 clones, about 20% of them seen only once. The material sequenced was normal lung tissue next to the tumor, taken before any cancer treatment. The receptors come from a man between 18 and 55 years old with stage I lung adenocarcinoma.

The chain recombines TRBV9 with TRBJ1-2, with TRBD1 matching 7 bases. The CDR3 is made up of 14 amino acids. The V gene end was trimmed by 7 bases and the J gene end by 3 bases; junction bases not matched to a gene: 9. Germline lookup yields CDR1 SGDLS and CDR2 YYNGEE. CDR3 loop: CASVGTAGHYGYTF. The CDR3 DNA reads TGTGCCAGCGTGGGGACAGCGGGACACTATGGCTACACCTTC.

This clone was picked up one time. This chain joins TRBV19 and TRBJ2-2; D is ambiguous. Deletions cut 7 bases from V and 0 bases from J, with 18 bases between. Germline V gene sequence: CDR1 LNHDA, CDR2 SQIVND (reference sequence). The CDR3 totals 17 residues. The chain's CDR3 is CASKPGKGDANTGELFF. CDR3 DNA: TGTGCCAGTAAGCCAGGCAAGGGCGACGCGAACACCGGGGAGCTGTTTTTT.

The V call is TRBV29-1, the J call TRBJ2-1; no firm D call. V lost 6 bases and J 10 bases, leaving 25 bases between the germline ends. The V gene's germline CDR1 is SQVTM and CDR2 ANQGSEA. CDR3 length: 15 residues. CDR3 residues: CSVTPTSTRQGEQFF. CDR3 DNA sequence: TGCAGCGTCACACCTACCTCCACAAGGCAAGGGGAGCAGTTCTTC.

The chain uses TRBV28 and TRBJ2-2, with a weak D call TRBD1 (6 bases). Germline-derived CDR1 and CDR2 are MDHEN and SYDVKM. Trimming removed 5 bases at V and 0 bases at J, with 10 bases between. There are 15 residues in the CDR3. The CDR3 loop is CASSPGTPNTGELFF. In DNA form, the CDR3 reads TGTGCCAGCAGTCCCGGGACACCGAACACCGGGGAGCTGTTTTTT.

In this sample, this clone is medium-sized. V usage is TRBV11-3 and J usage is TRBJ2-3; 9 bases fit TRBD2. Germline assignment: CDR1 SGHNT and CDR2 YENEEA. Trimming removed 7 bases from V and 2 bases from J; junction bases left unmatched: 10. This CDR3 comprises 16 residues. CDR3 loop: CASTQGTSLLTDTQYF. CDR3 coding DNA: TGTGCCAGCACCCAGGGGACTAGCCTTCTCACAGATACGCAGTATTTT.

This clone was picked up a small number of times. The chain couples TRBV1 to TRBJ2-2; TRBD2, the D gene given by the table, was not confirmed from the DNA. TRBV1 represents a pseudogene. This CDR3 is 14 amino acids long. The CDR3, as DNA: TGCGCCAGCAGCCACGGACTAGCCACCGGGGAGCTGTTTTTT. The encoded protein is CASSHGLATGELFF.

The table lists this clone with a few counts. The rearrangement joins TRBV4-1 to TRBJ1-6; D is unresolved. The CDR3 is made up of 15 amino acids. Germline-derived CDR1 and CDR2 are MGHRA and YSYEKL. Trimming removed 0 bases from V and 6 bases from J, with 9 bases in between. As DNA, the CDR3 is TGCGCCAGCAGCCAAGATCGGGAGGGTAATTCACCCCTCCACTTT. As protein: CASSQDREGNSPLHF.

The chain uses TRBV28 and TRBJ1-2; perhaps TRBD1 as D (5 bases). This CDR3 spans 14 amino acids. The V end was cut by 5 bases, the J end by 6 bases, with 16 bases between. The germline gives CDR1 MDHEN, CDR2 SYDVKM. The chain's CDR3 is CASSMGGKPDGYTF. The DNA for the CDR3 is TGTGCCAGCAGTATGGGGGGAAAGCCGGATGGCTACACCTTC.

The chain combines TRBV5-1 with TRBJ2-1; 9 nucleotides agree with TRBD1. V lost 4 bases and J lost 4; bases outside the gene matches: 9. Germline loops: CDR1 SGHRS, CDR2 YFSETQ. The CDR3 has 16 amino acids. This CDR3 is CASSQAGTGTYNEQFF. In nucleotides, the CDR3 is TGCGCCAGCAGCCAAGCCGGGACAGGGACTTACAATGAGCAGTTCTTC.

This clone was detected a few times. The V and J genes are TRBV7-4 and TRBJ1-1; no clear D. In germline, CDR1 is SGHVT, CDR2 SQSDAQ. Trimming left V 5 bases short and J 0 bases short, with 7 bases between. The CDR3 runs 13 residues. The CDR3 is CASSAQMNTEAFF. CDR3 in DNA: TGTGCCAGCAGCGCCCAGATGAACACTGAAGCTTTCTTT. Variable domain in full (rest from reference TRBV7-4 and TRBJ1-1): GAGVSQSPRYKVAKRGRDVALRCDSISGHVTLYWYRQTLGQGSEVLTYSQSDAQRDKSGRPSGRFSAERPERSVSTLKIQRTEQGDSAVYLCASSAQMNTEAFFGQGTRLTVV.

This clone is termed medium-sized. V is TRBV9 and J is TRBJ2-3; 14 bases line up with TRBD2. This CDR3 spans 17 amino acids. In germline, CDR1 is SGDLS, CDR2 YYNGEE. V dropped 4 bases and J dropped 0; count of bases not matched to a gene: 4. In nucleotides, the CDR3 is TGTGCCAGCAGCCGGACTAGCGGGGGGCCTAGCACAGATACGCAGTATTTT. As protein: CASSRTSGGPSTDTQYF.

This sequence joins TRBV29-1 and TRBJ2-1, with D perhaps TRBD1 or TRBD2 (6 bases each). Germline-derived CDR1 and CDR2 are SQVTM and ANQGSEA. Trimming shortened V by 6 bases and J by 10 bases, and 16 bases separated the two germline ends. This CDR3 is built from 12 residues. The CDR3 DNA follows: TGCAGCGTATTCGAGGGGGGCCAAGAGCAGTTCTTC. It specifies CSVFEGGQEQFF.

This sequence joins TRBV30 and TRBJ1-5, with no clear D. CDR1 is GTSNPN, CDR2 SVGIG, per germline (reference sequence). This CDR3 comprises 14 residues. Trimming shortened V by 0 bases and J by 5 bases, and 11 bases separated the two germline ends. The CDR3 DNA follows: TGTGCCTGGAGTGTGTCGGGCAGTTATCAGCCCCAGCATTTT. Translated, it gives CAWSVSGSYQPQHF.

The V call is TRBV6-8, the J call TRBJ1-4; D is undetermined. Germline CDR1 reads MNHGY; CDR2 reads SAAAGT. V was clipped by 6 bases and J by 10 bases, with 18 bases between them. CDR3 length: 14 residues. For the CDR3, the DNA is TGTGCCAGCAGGGGCCGAGAAGCTGGTAGAAAACTGTTTTTT. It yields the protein CASRGREAGRKLFF.

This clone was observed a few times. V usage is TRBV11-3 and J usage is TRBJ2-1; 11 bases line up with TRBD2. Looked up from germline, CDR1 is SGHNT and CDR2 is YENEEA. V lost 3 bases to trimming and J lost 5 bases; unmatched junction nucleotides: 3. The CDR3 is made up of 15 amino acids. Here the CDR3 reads CASSLEGLADNEQFF. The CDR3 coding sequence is TGTGCCAGCAGCTTGGAGGGACTAGCGGACAATGAGCAGTTCTTC.